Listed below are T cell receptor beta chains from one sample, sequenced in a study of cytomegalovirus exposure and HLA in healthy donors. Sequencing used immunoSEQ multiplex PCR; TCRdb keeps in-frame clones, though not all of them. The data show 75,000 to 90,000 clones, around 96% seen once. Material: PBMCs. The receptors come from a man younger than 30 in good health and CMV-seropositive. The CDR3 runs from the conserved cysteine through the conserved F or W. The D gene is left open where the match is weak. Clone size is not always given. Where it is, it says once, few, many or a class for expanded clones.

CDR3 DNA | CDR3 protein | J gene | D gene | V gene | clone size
TGTGCCAGCAGCACAAGGCAATCCGGGGTCCTCGAGCAGTACTTC | CASSTRQSGVLEQYF | TRBJ2-7 | . | TRBV13 | few
TGTGCCAGCAGCCGTCAGACGAACACCGGGGAGCTGTTTTTT | CASSRQTNTGELFF | TRBJ2-2 | . | TRBV7-2 | .
TGTGCCAGCAGCTTAGGGGCCTGGCGGCGGGACAATGAGCAGTTCTTC | CASSLGAWRRDNEQFF | TRBJ2-1 | . | TRBV11-2 | .
TGCGCCAGCAGCTTGGTCGGGAGTAGCTACAATGAGCAGTTCTTC | CASSLVGSSYNEQFF | TRBJ2-1 | . | TRBV5-1 | .
TGTGCCAGCACGCGGGAGGGCCATTTTTCCGGGGAGCTGTTTTTT | CASTREGHFSGELFF | TRBJ2-2 | TRBD2 | TRBV2 | .
TGTGCCAGCAGTTTTAACGCCGTAGGGGGAGAAAAACTGTTTTTT | CASSFNAVGGEKLFF | TRBJ1-4 | . | TRBV28 | .
TGTGCCAGCTCACCCCCCGGGAAGGGGGACGAGCAGTACTTC | CASSPPGKGDEQYF | TRBJ2-7 | . | TRBV18 | .
TGTGCCAGCAGTGACCCTGCCAGCTATGGCTACACCTTC | CASSDPASYGYTF | TRBJ1-2 | . | TRBV6-1 | .
TGTGCCACCGGACAGGGAAGCCCGGATGAAAAACTGTTTTTT | CATGQGSPDEKLFF | TRBJ1-4 | TRBD1 | TRBV19 | .
TGCGCCAGCAGCTGGCCCGGGACAGGGACAAATGAGCAGTTCTTC | CASSWPGTGTNEQFF | TRBJ2-1 | TRBD1 | TRBV5-1 | .
TGTGCCAGTAGTATAAGTGCACTAGCGGAGGTCGGGTCCCGCGAGCAGTACTTC | CASSISALAEVGSREQYF | TRBJ2-7 | TRBD2 | TRBV19 | .
TGTGCCAGCAGCCTGAACCCGACTAGCGGAGGGTACGAGCAGTACTTC | CASSLNPTSGGYEQYF | TRBJ2-7 | TRBD2 | TRBV11-2 | .
TGTGCCAGCAGCTATGACATTTCCTCCGAAAAACTGTTTTTT | CASSYDISSEKLFF | TRBJ1-4 | . | TRBV5-8 | .
TGTGCCAGTAGTCCCGGGACTAGCGGCCCCTACGAGCAGTACTTC | CASSPGTSGPYEQYF | TRBJ2-7 | TRBD2 | TRBV19 | .
TGTGCCAGCAGCTTTTTTCCGAGGCTAGCTGGGTCCCAGTACTTC | CASSFFPRLAGSQYF | TRBJ2-5 | . | TRBV7-2 | .
TGTGCCAGCCTGGACAGATCAGCCAAAAACATTCAGTACTTC | CASLDRSAKNIQYF | TRBJ2-4 | . | TRBV28 | once
TGCGCCAGCAGTGAAGGGTTTGGGGAGAGGCTGTTC | CASSEGFGERLF | TRBJ1-2 | . | TRBV10-1 | .
TGTGCCAGCAGCTTAGCTCCTGCGAGCGAGCAGTACTTC | CASSLAPASEQYF | TRBJ2-7 | . | TRBV7-2 | .
TGTGCCAGCAGCTCACAGGGGGAAGGGGATGGCTACACCTTC | CASSSQGEGDGYTF | TRBJ1-2 | TRBD1 | TRBV2 | .
TGTGCCAGCAGTTTACCGGGACAGGGGACAGATACGCAGTATTTT | CASSLPGQGTDTQYF | TRBJ2-3 | TRBD1 | TRBV27 | .
TGTGCCAGCAGTGTGGGGGCGAACACTGAAGCTTTCTTT | CASSVGANTEAFF | TRBJ1-1 | . | TRBV9 | .
TGTGCCAGCAGTGAAGTTAATTCGGGGGCTGAAGCTTTCTTT | CASSEVNSGAEAFF | TRBJ1-1 | . | TRBV6-1 | .
TGTGCCAGCAGAAATCTAGACCAGGGTGGGGAATACTATGGCTACACCTTC | CASRNLDQGGEYYGYTF | TRBJ1-2 | . | TRBV11-2 | .
TGTGCCACCAGCATAAGTCGGACTACAAACAATGAGCAGTTCTTC | CATSISRTTNNEQFF | TRBJ2-1 | . | TRBV15 | .
TGCGCCAGCAGCCATCCCGGGACAGGAGCACCCGAAGCCCCTGGAAAGACCCAGTACTTC | CASSHPGTGAPEAPGKTQYF | TRBJ2-5 | TRBD1 | TRBV4-1 | .
TGCAGCGTGCCTAAACCTGGGGGGTGGCACGAGCAGTACTTC | CSVPKPGGWHEQYF | TRBJ2-7 | . | TRBV29-1 | once
TGTGCCAGCGGCAGCGCTAGCGGTACCTACGAGCAGTACTTC | CASGSASGTYEQYF | TRBJ2-7 | TRBD2 | TRBV6-5 | .
TGTGCCAGCAGCTCCCCGGGAGGGCTGTCCACTGAAGCTTTCTTT | CASSSPGGLSTEAFF | TRBJ1-1 | . | TRBV7-9 | .
TGTGCCAGTAGAGGGTTCGGTCTAGCGGGAGCGGGTGAGCAGTTCTTC | CASRGFGLAGAGEQFF | TRBJ2-1 | TRBD2 | TRBV19 | .
TGTGCCATCCCGACAGGGAGGTATAATTCACCCCTCCACTTT | CAIPTGRYNSPLHF | TRBJ1-6 | TRBD1 | TRBV6-4 | .
TGCGCCAGCAGCTTGGAATCGAGCCGGGGGACTGGAAACACCATATATTTT | CASSLESSRGTGNTIYF | TRBJ1-3 | . | TRBV5-1 | .
TGTGCCTGGAGACGGACAGGGGGCGCGAACAATCAGCCCCAGCATTTT | CAWRRTGGANNQPQHF | TRBJ1-5 | TRBD1 | TRBV30 | .
TGCGCCAGCAGCCGCGCCACGGGCGGGAGCTCCTACAATGAGCAGTTCTTC | CASSRATGGSSYNEQFF | TRBJ2-1 | TRBD2 | TRBV4-1 | .
TGTGCCAGCAGTTCTACGGGACAGAACTATGGCTACACCTTC | CASSSTGQNYGYTF | TRBJ1-2 | TRBD1 | TRBV27 | .
TGTGCCTGGACAGAAAAAGGGGATCAGCCCCAGCATTTT | CAWTEKGDQPQHF | TRBJ1-5 | . | TRBV30 | .
TGTGCCAGTCTTGACGGGACAGGGTCTCAGCCCCAGCATTTT | CASLDGTGSQPQHF | TRBJ1-5 | TRBD1 | TRBV19 | .
TGTGCCAGCAGCTTAGCGGGACAGGGGGGTTACGAGCAGTACTTC | CASSLAGQGGYEQYF | TRBJ2-7 | TRBD1 | TRBV7-8 | .
TGTGCCAGCAGTTCCACCGGGACTAGCGTCGATGAGCAGTTCTTC | CASSSTGTSVDEQFF | TRBJ2-1 | TRBD2 | TRBV6-5 | .
TGTGCCGGGACAGTGCAGGTAGCTGGAAACACCATATATTTT | CAGTVQVAGNTIYF | TRBJ1-3 | TRBD1 | TRBV30 | .
TGCAGCGCCCTATCGGGACTAGCGGTTTACAATGAGCAGTTCTTC | CSALSGLAVYNEQFF | TRBJ2-1 | TRBD2 | TRBV29-1 | .
TGTGCCAGCAGCAGAGACAGGCCTAACACTGAAGCTTTCTTT | CASSRDRPNTEAFF | TRBJ1-1 | . | TRBV28 | .
TGTGCCAGCAGCCGAGGGTTCGCCGGGGAGCTGTTTTTT | CASSRGFAGELFF | TRBJ2-2 | . | TRBV11-2 | .
TGTGCCAGCAGCGGACACGTTGACACCGGGGAGCTGTTTTTT | CASSGHVDTGELFF | TRBJ2-2 | . | TRBV9 | .
TGTGCCAGCAGTTTATCGATAGGGGAAGGGCAGCCCCAGCATTTT | CASSLSIGEGQPQHF | TRBJ1-5 | . | TRBV27 | .
TGTGCCAGCAGTTTCTGGACAGGGCGCGAGCAGTACTTC | CASSFWTGREQYF | TRBJ2-7 | TRBD1 | TRBV6-5 | .
TGTGCCAGCAGTGTCGACGGGAGGGTATCCTACAATGAGCAGTTCTTC | CASSVDGRVSYNEQFF | TRBJ2-1 | TRBD2 | TRBV6-1 | .
TGTGCCAGCATGGGGACAGGGAGCTCCTACAATGAGCAGTTCTTC | CASMGTGSSYNEQFF | TRBJ2-1 | . | TRBV21-1 | .
TGTGCCAGTAGTATCATCCTCTCACTAGCGGGATTGAACACCGGGGAGCTGTTTTTT | CASSIILSLAGLNTGELFF | TRBJ2-2 | TRBD2 | TRBV19 | once
TGTGCCAGCAGCGTAAATAGCGGCTCGAACACCGGGGAGCTGTTTTTT | CASSVNSGSNTGELFF | TRBJ2-2 | . | TRBV9 | once